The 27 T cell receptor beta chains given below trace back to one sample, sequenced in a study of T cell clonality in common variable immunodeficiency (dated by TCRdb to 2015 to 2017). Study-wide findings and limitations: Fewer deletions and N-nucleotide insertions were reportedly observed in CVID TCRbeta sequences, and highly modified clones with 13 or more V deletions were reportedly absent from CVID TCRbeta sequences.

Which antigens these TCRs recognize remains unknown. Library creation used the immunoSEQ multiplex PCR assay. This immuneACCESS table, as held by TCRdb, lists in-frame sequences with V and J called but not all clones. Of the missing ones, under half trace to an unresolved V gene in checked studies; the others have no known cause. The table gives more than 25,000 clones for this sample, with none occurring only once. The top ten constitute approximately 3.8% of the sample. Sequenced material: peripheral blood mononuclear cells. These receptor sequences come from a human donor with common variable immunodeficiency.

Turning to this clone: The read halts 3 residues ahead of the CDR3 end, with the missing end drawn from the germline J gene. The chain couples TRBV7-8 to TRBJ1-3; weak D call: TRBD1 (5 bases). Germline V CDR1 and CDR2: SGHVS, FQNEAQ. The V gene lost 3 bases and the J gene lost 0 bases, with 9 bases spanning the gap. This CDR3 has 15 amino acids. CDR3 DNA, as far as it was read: TGTGCCAGCAGCTTCGACAGAAGCTCTGGAAACACC. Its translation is CASSFDRSSGNT. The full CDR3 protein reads CASSFDRSSGNTIYF. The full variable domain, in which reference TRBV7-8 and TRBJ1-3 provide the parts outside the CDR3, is GAGVSQSPRYKVAKRGQDVALRCDPISGHVSLFWYQQALGQGPEFLTYFQNEAQLDKSGLPSDRFFAERPEGSVSTLKIQRTQQEDSAVYLCASSFDRSSGNTIYFGEGSWLTVV.

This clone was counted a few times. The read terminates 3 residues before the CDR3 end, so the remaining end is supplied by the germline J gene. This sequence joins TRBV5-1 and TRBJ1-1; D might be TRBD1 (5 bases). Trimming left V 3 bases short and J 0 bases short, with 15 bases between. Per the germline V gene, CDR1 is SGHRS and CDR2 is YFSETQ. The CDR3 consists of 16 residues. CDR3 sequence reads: CASSSEVAGLNTEAFF. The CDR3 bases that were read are TGCGCCAGCAGCTCGGAGGTAGCAGGGCTGAACACTGAA. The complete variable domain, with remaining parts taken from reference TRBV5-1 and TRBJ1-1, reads KAGVTQTPRYLIKTRGQQVTLSCSPISGHRSVSWYQQTPGQGLQFLFEYFSETQRNKGNFPGRFSGRQFSNSRSEMNVSTLELGDSALYLCASSSEVAGLNTEAFFGQGTRLTVV.

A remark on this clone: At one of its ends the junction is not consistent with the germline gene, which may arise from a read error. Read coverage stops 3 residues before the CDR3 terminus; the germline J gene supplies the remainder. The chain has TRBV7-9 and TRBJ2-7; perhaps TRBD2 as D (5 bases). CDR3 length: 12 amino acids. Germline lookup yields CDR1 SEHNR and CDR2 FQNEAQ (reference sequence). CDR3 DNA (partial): TGTTCCAGCAGCTTAGCGTCGTACGAG. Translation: CSSSLASYE. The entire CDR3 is CSSSLASYEQYF. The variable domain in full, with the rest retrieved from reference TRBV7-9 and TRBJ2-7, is DTGVSQNPRHKITKRGQNVTFRCDPISEHNRLYWYRQTLGQGPEFLTYFQNEAQLEKSRLLSDRFSAERPKGSFSTLEIQRTEQGDSAMYLCSSSLASYEQYFGPGTRLTVT.

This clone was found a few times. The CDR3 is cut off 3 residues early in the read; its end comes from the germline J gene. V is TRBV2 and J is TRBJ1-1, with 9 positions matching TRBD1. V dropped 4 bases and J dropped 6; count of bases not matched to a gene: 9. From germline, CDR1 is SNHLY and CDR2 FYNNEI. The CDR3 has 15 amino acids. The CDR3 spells CASSVRLRDRAEAFF. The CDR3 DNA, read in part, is TGTGCCAGCAGTGTACGACTAAGGGACAGGGCTGAA.

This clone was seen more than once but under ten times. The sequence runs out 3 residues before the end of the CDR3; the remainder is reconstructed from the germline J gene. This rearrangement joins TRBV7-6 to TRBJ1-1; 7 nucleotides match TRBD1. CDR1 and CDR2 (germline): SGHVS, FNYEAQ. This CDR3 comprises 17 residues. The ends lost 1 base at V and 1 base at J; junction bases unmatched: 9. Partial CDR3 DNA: TGTGCCAGCAGCTTAGGATTTACAGGGGTGACGAACACTGAA. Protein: CASSLGFTGVTNTE. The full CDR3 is CASSLGFTGVTNTEAFF.

CDR3 region: CASRLAGTTGELFF. The CDR3 DNA, read in part, is TGCGCCAGCAGACTAGCGGGAACCACCGGGGAG. The chain links TRBV5-1 to TRBJ2-2; 10 nucleotides align to TRBD2. The read stops 3 residues short of the end of the CDR3; the missing end is completed from the germline J gene. The CDR3 runs to 14 residues. Germline assignment: CDR1 SGHRS and CDR2 YFSETQ. The ends lost 5 bases at V and 4 bases at J; junction bases unmatched: 2.

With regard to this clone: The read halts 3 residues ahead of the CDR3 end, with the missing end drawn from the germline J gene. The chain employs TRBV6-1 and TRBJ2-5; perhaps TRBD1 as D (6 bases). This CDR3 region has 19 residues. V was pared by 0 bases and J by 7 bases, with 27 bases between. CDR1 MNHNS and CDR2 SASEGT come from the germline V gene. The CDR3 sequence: CASSEAFPEASRGYGTQYF. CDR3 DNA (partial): TGTGCCAGCAGTGAAGCGTTTCCTGAAGCGAGTAGGGGGTACGGGACC.

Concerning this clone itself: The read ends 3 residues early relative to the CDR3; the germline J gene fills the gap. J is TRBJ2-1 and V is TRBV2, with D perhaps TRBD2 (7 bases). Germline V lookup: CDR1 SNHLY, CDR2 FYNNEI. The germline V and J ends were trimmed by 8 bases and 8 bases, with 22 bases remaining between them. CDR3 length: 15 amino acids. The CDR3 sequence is CASGEGGVVSDEQFF. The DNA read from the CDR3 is TGTGCCAGCGGGGAGGGGGGGGTCGTTTCCGATGAG.

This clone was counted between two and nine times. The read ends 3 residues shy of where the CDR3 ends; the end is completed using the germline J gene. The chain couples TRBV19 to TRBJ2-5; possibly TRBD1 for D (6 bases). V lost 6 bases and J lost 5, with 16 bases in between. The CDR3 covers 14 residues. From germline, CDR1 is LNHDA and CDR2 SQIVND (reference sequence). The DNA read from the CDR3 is TGTGCCAGTAGGCCGGGACAAGGTCGGGAGACC. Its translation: CASRPGQGRET. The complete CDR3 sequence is CASRPGQGRETQYF.

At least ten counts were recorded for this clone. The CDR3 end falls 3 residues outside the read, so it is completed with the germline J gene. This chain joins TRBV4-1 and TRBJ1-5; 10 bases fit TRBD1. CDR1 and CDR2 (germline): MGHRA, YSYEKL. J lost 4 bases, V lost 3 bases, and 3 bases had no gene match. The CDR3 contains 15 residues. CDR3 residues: CASSHRTGGNQPQHF. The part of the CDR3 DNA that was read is TGCGCCAGCAGCCACAGGACAGGGGGGAATCAGCCC.

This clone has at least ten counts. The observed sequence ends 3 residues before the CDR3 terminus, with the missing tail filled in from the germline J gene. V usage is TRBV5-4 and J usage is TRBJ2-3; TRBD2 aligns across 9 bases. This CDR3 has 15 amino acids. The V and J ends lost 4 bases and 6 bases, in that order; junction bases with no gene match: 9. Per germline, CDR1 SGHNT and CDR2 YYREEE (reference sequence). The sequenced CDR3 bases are TGTGCCAGCAGCGTTAGCGGGAGTCGAATGGATACG. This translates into CASSVSGSRMDT. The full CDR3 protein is CASSVSGSRMDTQYF.

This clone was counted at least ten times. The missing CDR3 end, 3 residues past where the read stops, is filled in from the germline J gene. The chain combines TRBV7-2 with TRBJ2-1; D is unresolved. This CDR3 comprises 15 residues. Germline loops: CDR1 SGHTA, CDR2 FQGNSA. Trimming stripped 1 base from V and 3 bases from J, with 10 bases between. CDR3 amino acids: CASSLGSPSYNEQFF. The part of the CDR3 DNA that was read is TGTGCCAGCAGCTTAGGATCTCCTAGCTACAATGAG.

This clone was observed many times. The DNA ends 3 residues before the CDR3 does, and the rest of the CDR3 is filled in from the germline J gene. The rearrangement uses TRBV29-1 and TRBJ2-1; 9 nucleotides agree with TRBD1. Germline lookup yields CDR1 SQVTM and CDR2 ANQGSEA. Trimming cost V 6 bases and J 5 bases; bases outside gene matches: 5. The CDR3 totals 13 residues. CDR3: CSVSGQGHNEQFF. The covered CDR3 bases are TGCAGCGTATCCGGACAGGGGCACAATGAG.

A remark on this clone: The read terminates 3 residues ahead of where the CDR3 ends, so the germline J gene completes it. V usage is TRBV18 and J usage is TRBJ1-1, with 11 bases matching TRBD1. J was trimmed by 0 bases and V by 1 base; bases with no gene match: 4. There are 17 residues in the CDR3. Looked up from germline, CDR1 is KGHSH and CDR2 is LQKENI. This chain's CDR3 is CASSPLDRGLMNTEAFF. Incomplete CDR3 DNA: TGTGCCAGCTCACCACTGGACAGGGGGCTGATGAACACTGAA.

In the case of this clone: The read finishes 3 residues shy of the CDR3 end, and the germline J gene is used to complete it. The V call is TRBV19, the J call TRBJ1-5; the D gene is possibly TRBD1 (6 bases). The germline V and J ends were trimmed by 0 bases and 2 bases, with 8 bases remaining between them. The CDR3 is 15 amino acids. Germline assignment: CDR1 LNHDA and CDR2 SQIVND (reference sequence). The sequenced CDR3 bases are TGTGCCAGTAGTATAGAGGGGGCAGGCAATCAGCCC. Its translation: CASSIEGAGNQP. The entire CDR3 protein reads CASSIEGAGNQPQHF.

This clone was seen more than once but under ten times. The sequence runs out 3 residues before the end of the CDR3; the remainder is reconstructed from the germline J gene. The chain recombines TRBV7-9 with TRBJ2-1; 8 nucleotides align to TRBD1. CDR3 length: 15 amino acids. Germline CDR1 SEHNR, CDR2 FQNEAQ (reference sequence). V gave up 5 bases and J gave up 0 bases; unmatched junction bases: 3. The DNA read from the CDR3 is TGTGCCAGCAGCCAGACAGGGGTCTCCTACAATGAG. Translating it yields CASSQTGVSYNE. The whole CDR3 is CASSQTGVSYNEQFF.

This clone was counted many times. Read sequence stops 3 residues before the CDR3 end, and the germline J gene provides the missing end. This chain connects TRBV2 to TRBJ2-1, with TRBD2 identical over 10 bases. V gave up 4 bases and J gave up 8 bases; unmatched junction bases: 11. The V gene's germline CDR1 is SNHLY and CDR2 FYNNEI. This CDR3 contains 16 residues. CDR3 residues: CASSANRASGSYEQFF. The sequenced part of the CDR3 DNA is TGTGCCAGCAGTGCGAACCGGGCTAGCGGGAGTTATGAG.

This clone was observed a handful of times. The CDR3 spells CASTGTSLSAKNIQYF. The part of the CDR3 DNA that was read is TGTGCCAGCACTGGGACATCACTTTCGGCCAAAAACATT. This chain links TRBV2 with TRBJ2-4; D is possibly TRBD1 (6 bases). The DNA ends 3 residues before the CDR3 does, and the rest of the CDR3 is filled in from the germline J gene. V gave up 7 bases and J gave up 1 base, with 17 bases separating them. Germline V CDR1 and CDR2: SNHLY, FYNNEI. The CDR3 runs 16 residues.

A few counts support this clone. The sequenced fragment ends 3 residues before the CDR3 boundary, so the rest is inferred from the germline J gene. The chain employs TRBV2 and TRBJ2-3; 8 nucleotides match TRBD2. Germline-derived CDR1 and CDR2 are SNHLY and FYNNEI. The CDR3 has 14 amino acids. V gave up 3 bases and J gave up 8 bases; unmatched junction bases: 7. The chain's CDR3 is CASSDTSGSGTQYF. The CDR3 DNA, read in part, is TGTGCCAGCAGTGACACTAGCGGCTCCGGTACG.

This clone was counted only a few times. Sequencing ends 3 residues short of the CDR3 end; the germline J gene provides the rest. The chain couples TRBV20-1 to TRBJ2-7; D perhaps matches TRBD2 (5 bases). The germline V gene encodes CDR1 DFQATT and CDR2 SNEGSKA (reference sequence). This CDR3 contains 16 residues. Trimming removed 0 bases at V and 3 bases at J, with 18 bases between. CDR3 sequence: CSARETGSAAHYEQYF. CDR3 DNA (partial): TGCAGTGCTAGAGAAACGGGTAGCGCTGCCCACTACGAG.

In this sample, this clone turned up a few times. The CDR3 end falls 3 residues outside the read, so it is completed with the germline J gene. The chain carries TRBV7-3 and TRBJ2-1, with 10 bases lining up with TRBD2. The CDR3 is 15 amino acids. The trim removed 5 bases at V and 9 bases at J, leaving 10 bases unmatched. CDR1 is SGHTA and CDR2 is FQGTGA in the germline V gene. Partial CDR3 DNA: TGTGCCAGCAGCCCGACGGGACTAGCGTTGGGTGAG. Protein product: CASSPTGLALGE. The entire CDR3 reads CASSPTGLALGEQFF.

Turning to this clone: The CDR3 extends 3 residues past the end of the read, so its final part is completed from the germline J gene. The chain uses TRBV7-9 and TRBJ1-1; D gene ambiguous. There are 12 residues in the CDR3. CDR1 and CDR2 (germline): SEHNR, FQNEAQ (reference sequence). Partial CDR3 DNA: TGTGCCAGCAGCTTATCGGTCGGGGAA. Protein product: CASSLSVGE. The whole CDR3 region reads CASSLSVGEAFF.

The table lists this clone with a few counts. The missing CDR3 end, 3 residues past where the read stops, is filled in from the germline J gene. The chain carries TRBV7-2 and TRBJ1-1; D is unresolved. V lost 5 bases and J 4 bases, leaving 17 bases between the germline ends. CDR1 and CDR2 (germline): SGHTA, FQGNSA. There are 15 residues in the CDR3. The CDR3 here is CASSLGWAESTEAFF. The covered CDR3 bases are TGTGCCAGCAGCCTCGGCTGGGCTGAAAGCACTGAA.

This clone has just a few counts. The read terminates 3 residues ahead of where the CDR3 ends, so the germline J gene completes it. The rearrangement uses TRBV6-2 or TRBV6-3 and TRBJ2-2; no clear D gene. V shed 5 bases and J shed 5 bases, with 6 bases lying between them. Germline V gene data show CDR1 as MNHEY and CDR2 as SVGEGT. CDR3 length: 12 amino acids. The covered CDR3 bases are TGTGCCAGCAGTAGACTTACCGGGGAG. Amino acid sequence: CASSRLTGE. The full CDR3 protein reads CASSRLTGELFF.

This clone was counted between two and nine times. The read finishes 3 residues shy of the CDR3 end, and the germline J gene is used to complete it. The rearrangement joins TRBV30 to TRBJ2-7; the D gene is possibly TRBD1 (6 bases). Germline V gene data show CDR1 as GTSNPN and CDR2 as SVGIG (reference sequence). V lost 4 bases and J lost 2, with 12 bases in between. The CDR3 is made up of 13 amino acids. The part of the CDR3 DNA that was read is TGTGCCTGGACGGACAGAGCTACCTACGAG. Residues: CAWTDRATYE. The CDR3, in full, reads CAWTDRATYEQYF.

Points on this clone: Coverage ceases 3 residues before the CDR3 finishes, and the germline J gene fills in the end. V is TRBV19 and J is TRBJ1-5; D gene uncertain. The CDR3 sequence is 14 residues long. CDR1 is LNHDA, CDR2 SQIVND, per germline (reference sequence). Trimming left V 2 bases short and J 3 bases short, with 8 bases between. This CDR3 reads CASSIWPNNQPQHF. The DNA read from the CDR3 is TGTGCCAGTAGTATATGGCCGAACAATCAGCCC.

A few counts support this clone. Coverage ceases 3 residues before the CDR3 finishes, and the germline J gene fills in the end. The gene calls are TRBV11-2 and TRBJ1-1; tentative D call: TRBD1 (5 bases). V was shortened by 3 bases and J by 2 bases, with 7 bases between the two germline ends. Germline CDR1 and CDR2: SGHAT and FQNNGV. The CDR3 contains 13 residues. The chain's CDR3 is CASSFDSNTEAFF. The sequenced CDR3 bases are TGTGCCAGCAGCTTCGACAGCAACACTGAA.